The 29 T cell receptor beta chains presented below share a single source sample, sequenced in a study of CXCR3-negative and CXCR3-positive naive CD8 T cells (dated by TCRdb to between 2018 and 2020). Broad study findings and their caveats: Compared with CXCR3-negative naive cells, CXCR3-positive naive cells had TRB CDR3s with higher hydrophobicity (lower Kidera factor 4), lower energy, and higher strength and volume indices.

This sample was sequenced with a NextSeq 550. The Human TCR Profiling Kit (MiLaboratory) was used to make UMI-labeled 5' RACE TRB cDNA libraries. TCRdb reprocessed the sequencing reads and holds a single record per CDR3 protein sequence, with no DNA. The data table for this sample lists 4,500 to 5,500 distinct CDR3 sequences. Of the sample, roughly 2% falls within the top ten clones. Their antigen targets remain unknown. The specimen was naive CXCR3+ CD8+ T cells from blood. The cell subset or site tag for this specimen amounts to: CD45RO-CCR7+CD27+CD95- naive CD8+ T cells expressing CXCR3 (TNR3+). These receptors were collected from a human donor in good health. Some clones in this sample may be carry-over from other donors' samples.

This clonotype shows up as medium-sized (0.01 to 0.1%) by frequency. This chain links TRBV7-2 with TRBJ2-5; TCRdb selects TRBD1, and the lack of DNA leaves this call unchecked. The CDR3 is made up of 15 amino acids. Germline loops: CDR1 SGHTA, CDR2 FQGNSA. CDR3 region: CASSLARGRDETQYF.

By frequency, this clonotype is medium-sized. The V gene is TRBV6-5, the J gene TRBJ1-1. Germline CDR1 MNHEY, CDR2 SVGAGI. This CDR3 region has 18 residues. This CDR3 is CASSRRVWLDPNPTEAFF.

The chain employs TRBV6-5 and TRBJ2-1; with no DNA, the TCRdb D assignment of TRBD2 cannot be verified. This CDR3 is built from 13 residues. The germline V gene encodes CDR1 MNHEY and CDR2 SVGAGI. The CDR3 region is CASSATSGNEQFF.

The chain links TRBV19 to TRBJ1-1. CDR1 is LNHDA and CDR2 is SQIVND in the germline V gene (reference sequence). The CDR3 is 13 amino acids. The CDR3 reads CASSDAGGTEAFF.

This chain links TRBV2 with TRBJ2-7. Germline-derived CDR1 and CDR2 are SNHLY and FYNNEI. The CDR3 is made up of 12 amino acids. The CDR3 sequence is CASVGGLYEQYF. The full variable domain, in which reference TRBV2 and TRBJ2-7 provide the parts outside the CDR3, is EPEVTQTPSHQVTQMGQEVILRCVPISNHLYFYWYRQILGQKVEFLVSFYNNEISEKSEIFDDQFSVERPDGSNFTLKIRSTKLEDSAMYFCASVGGLYEQYFGPGTRLTVT.

This clonotype is classed as medium-sized by frequency. The rearrangement links TRBV3-1 to TRBJ2-5; TCRdb outputs TRBD2, but without DNA this stays unchecked. Germline V CDR1 and CDR2: LGHDT, YNNKEL (reference sequence). The CDR3 is 20 residues long. CDR3 protein: CASSHPRRGLAGRVQETQYF.

The rearrangement links TRBV20-1 to TRBJ2-1; TCRdb proposes TRBD2, but this gene call is untestable without DNA. This CDR3 has 16 amino acids. Germline V gene lookup returns CDR1 DFQATT and CDR2 SNEGSKA (reference sequence). The CDR3 region is CSARDPTSARYNEQFF.

This clonotype is identified as medium-sized from frequency. The CDR3: CASSPSPGTDTQYF. The chain combines TRBV5-1 with TRBJ2-3; TCRdb lists TRBD2, though no DNA is available to test this call. The CDR3 length is 14 residues. Germline CDR1 reads SGHRS; CDR2 reads YFSETQ.

The chain recombines TRBV29-1 with TRBJ2-1; the TRBD1 assignment by TCRdb is unverifiable without DNA. The CDR3 is made up of 14 amino acids. Germline V gene data show CDR1 as SQVTM and CDR2 as ANQGSEA. CDR3: CSAGAGVSGNEQFF.

The chain links TRBV7-2 to TRBJ2-7. CDR1 and CDR2 (germline): SGHTA, FQGNSA. The CDR3 consists of 12 residues. The CDR3 sequence: CASSLVGYEQYF.

V and J are TRBV4-3 and TRBJ2-7; the D call of TRBD2 rests on TCRdb alone, since no DNA is present to check it. This CDR3 region has 16 residues. Per the germline V gene, CDR1 is LGHNA and CDR2 is YSLEER. The CDR3 reads CASSQGSRSSLYEQYF.

The chain recombines TRBV4-2 with TRBJ1-4. This CDR3 comprises 17 residues. The germline V gene encodes CDR1 LGHNA and CDR2 YNFKEQ. Here the CDR3 reads CASSQDVALATNEKLFF.

Its frequency marks this clonotype as medium-sized. The chain couples TRBV11-2 to TRBJ2-1; TCRdb's D call, TRBD2, is unchecked because there is no DNA. Germline V gene lookup returns CDR1 SGHAT and CDR2 FQNNGV. CDR3 length: 15 residues. CDR3 loop: CASSGETSGTDEQFF.

The chain joins TRBV5-1 to TRBJ1-5; there is no DNA to check the TCRdb D call of TRBD1. The CDR3 spans 14 residues. CDR1 and CDR2 (germline): SGHRS, YFSETQ. CDR3 region: CASSLDSPYQPQHF. The entire variable domain, with the rest obtained from reference TRBV5-1 and TRBJ1-5, is as follows: KAGVTQTPRYLIKTRGQQVTLSCSPISGHRSVSWYQQTPGQGLQFLFEYFSETQRNKGNFPGRFSGRQFSNSRSEMNVSTLELGDSALYLCASSLDSPYQPQHFGDGTRLSIL.

The V and J genes are TRBV6-6 and TRBJ1-1; TCRdb designates TRBD1, a call that cannot be tested without DNA. CDR1 and CDR2 (germline): MNHNY, SVGAGI (reference sequence). CDR3 length: 13 amino acids. The CDR3 is CASREARVGEAFF.

This clonotype is deemed medium-sized (0.01 to 0.1%) by its frequency. This chain connects TRBV27 to TRBJ2-1; lacking DNA, the TRBD2 call made by TCRdb goes unchecked. Germline CDR1 is MNHEY and CDR2 is SMNVEV (reference sequence). The length of the CDR3 is 15 residues. The CDR3 sequence: CASSLKAGGPNEQFF.

This clonotype is classed as medium-sized by frequency. The rearrangement joins TRBV27 to TRBJ2-7; TCRdb proposes TRBD2, but this gene call is untestable without DNA. The CDR3 consists of 15 residues. Looked up from germline, CDR1 is MNHEY and CDR2 is SMNVEV (reference sequence). The CDR3 sequence is CASSLFEGWNYEQYF.

The chain recombines TRBV9 with TRBJ2-1. The CDR3 runs 17 residues. CDR1 SGDLS and CDR2 YYNGEE come from the germline V gene. This CDR3 reads CASSVSKVKSSYNEQFF.

By frequency, this clonotype is medium-sized. The V and J genes are TRBV29-1 and TRBJ1-2; the D call from TCRdb, TRBD1, cannot be confirmed without DNA. The CDR3 length is 13 residues. Germline loops: CDR1 SQVTM, CDR2 ANQGSEA. CDR3 loop: CSARDTENYGYTF.

This chain uses TRBV20-1 with TRBJ2-6. CDR1 is DFQATT and CDR2 is SNEGSKA in the germline V gene (reference sequence). The CDR3 runs 16 residues. This chain's CDR3 is CSARGTDASGANVLTF.

This CDR3 reads CASSFSGTGGNEQFF. This chain joins TRBV7-9 and TRBJ2-1; TCRdb's assignment of TRBD1 cannot be checked, as there is no DNA. Per the germline V gene, CDR1 is SEHNR and CDR2 is FQNEAQ (reference sequence). CDR3 length equals 15 residues.

The chain links TRBV20-1 to TRBJ2-7; TCRdb outputs TRBD2, but without DNA this stays unchecked. Germline V CDR1 and CDR2: DFQATT, SNEGSKA (reference sequence). CDR3 length: 16 residues. CDR3 loop: CSARPSGRVVVHEQYF.

The chain combines TRBV12-5 with TRBJ2-3; TCRdb outputs TRBD1, but without DNA this stays unchecked. CDR1 LGHNT and CDR2 FRNRAP come from the germline V gene. The CDR3 is 13 residues long. The CDR3 reads CASGQGSTDTQYF.

The chain combines TRBV29-1 with TRBJ2-3; no DNA is available, so the TRBD2 call from TCRdb remains unchecked. CDR1 is SQVTM, CDR2 ANQGSEA, per germline. This CDR3 is 13 amino acids long. The CDR3: CSVFEGTTDTQYF.

The chain is built from TRBV29-1 and TRBJ2-7; TCRdb indicates TRBD1, and absent DNA this call remains unverified. Germline V CDR1 and CDR2: SQVTM, ANQGSEA. The CDR3 length is 14 residues. The chain's CDR3 is CSVEDGQGPYEQYF.

The chain is built from TRBV29-1 and TRBJ1-1; TCRdb picks TRBD1, but there is no DNA to check that call. The germline CDR1 and CDR2 sequences are SQVTM and ANQGSEA. The CDR3 runs 12 residues. CDR3 amino acids: CSVEGDHTEAFF. Variable domain in full (rest from reference TRBV29-1 and TRBJ1-1): SAVISQKPSRDICQRGTSLTIQCQVDSQVTMMFWYRQQPGQSLTLIATANQGSEATYESGFVIDKFPISRPNLTFSTLTVSNMSPEDSSIYLCSVEGDHTEAFFGQGTRLTVV.

This sequence joins TRBV29-1 and TRBJ2-3; TCRdb gives TRBD2 as the D gene, but with no DNA this cannot be confirmed. The CDR3 contains 14 residues. Germline values: CDR1 SQVTM, CDR2 ANQGSEA. The CDR3 region is CSVPGRPPTDTQYF.

The V call is TRBV2, the J call TRBJ1-4. This CDR3 region has 14 residues. Germline V gene lookup returns CDR1 SNHLY and CDR2 FYNNEI. The chain's CDR3 is CASSDYSSVEKLFF. Together with reference TRBV2 and TRBJ1-4, the CDR3 gives the full variable domain: EPEVTQTPSHQVTQMGQEVILRCVPISNHLYFYWYRQILGQKVEFLVSFYNNEISEKSEIFDDQFSVERPDGSNFTLKIRSTKLEDSAMYFCASSDYSSVEKLFFGSGTQLSVL.

The chain has TRBV7-9 and TRBJ2-5; TCRdb's assignment of TRBD2 cannot be checked, as there is no DNA. CDR1 and CDR2 from the germline V gene are SEHNR and FQNEAQ (reference sequence). This CDR3 spans 19 amino acids. CDR3: CASSTPQAFTGASMETQYF.